The next 30 T cell receptor beta chains were all read from a single sample in a study of blood T cell repertoires in COVID-19. This table comes from immunoSEQ multiplex PCR, and its TCRdb copy is limited to in-frame clones, with some not included. The data contain a few hundred thousand clones, approximately 89% of them singletons. Sequenced: PBMCs or T cells enriched from blood (not recorded which). The origin of the receptors is a woman between 35 and 50 years old who had been exposed to COVID-19.

The V and J genes are TRBV12-5 and TRBJ1-1, with 11 bases fitting TRBD1. The CDR3 is 17 residues long. Trimming cost V 3 bases and J 4 bases; bases outside gene matches: 10. Germline V gene data show CDR1 as LGHNT and CDR2 as FRNRAP. The DNA for the CDR3 is TGTGCTAGTGGTTTTGAGGTAGGGACAGGGGGAGTCACTGAAGCTTTCTTT. Translation gives CASGFEVGTGGVTEAFF. Looking up the rest from reference TRBV12-5 and TRBJ1-1 gives the full variable domain: DARVTQTPRHKVTEMGQEVTMRCQPILGHNTVFWYRQTMMQGLELLAYFRNRAPLDDSGMPKDRFSAEMPDATLATLKIQPSEPRDSAVYFCASGFEVGTGGVTEAFFGQGTRLTVV.

The rearrangement joins TRBV20-1 to TRBJ1-1, with D unclear. The V end was cut by 5 bases, the J end by 3 bases, with 4 bases between. This CDR3 contains 10 residues. Looked up from germline, CDR1 is DFQATT and CDR2 is SNEGSKA (reference sequence). The CDR3 coding sequence is TGCAGTGCTCGGTACACTGAAGCTTTCTTT. Protein sequence: CSARYTEAFF.

V usage is TRBV10-1 and J usage is TRBJ2-7, with D perhaps TRBD2 (6 bases). Trimming shortened V by 7 bases and J by 7 bases, and 20 bases separated the two germline ends. Germline V gene sequence: CDR1 WNHNN, CDR2 SYGVQD (reference sequence). This CDR3 contains 14 residues. The CDR3 loop reads CASNRGGPGGEQYF. CDR3 sequence (DNA): TGCGCCAGCAATCGTGGAGGGCCTGGTGGGGAGCAGTACTTC.

This rearrangement joins TRBV18 to TRBJ1-3; 7 positions agree with TRBD1. The V and J ends lost 0 bases and 0 bases, in that order; junction bases with no gene match: 5. Germline V lookup: CDR1 KGHSH, CDR2 LQKENI. This CDR3 contains 17 residues. DNA for the CDR3: TGTGCCAGCTCACCACCTTCGACAGGGACCTCTGGAAACACCATATATTTT. The encoded protein is CASSPPSTGTSGNTIYF.

This chain joins TRBV3-1 (or the pseudogene TRBV3-2) and TRBJ2-1; 10 bases agree with TRBD2. V lost 0 bases to trimming and J lost 4 bases; unmatched junction nucleotides: 0. CDR1 is LGHDT and CDR2 is YNNKEL in the germline V gene (reference sequence). The CDR3 is 15 residues long. CDR3 sequence (DNA): TGTGCCAGCAGCCAAGAGACTAGCGGGTACAATGAGCAGTTCTTC. This translates into CASSQETSGYNEQFF.

This sequence joins TRBV24-1 and TRBJ1-2; 9 nucleotides match TRBD1. The ends lost 5 bases at V and 6 bases at J; junction bases unmatched: 9. This CDR3 is built from 15 residues. Germline CDR1 reads KGHDR; CDR2 reads SFDVKD. The CDR3 DNA reads as TGTGCCACCAGTGCCGCCGACAGGGGGTTAGATGGCTACACCTTC. Translating gives CATSAADRGLDGYTF.

This clone has just one count. V usage is TRBV20-1 and J usage is TRBJ1-4; possible D gene TRBD1, 5 bases. Germline CDR1 reads DFQATT; CDR2 reads SNEGSKA (reference sequence). The CDR3 spans 14 residues. The V end was cut by 3 bases, the J end by 6 bases, with 14 bases between. The CDR3 nucleotides read TGCAGTGCTAGTGGGGCGGGGCCGGATGAAAAACTGTTTTTT. It translates to CSASGAGPDEKLFF.

Remarks on this clone: This sample also contains other DNA sequences that code for the same CDR3. This chain uses TRBV20-1 with TRBJ1-1; D gene unclear. CDR1 and CDR2 (germline): DFQATT, SNEGSKA (reference sequence). Trimming removed 4 bases at V and 3 bases at J, with 6 bases between. The CDR3 consists of 11 residues. CDR3 sequence: CSATGDTEAFF. CDR3 coding DNA: TGCAGTGCTACAGGCGACACTGAAGCTTTCTTT.

This chain links TRBV14 with TRBJ2-7, with 7 positions matching TRBD2. The CDR3 has 15 amino acids. V shed 1 base, J shed 7 bases, and the junction held 10 bases outside the gene matches. Germline V lookup: CDR1 SGHDN, CDR2 FVKESK. CDR3 DNA sequence: TGTGCCAGCAGCCAAGTGGGGGACTATCTAAAAGAGCAGTACTTC. This sequence encodes CASSQVGDYLKEQYF.

The chain employs TRBV10-2 and TRBJ2-3; 15 nucleotides line up with TRBD2. The CDR3 consists of 16 residues. Losses at the gene ends were 7 bases for V and 4 bases for J; bases not matched to a gene: 6. CDR1 WSHSY and CDR2 SAAADI come from the germline V gene. The CDR3 spells CASTGTSGGWADTQYF. CDR3 nucleotides: TGCGCCAGCACCGGGACTAGCGGGGGGTGGGCAGATACGCAGTATTTT.

The genes are TRBV19 and TRBJ1-1, with 8 bases identical to TRBD1. V shed 7 bases and J 0 bases; nucleotides not matched to a gene: 10. Germline lookup yields CDR1 LNHDA and CDR2 SQIVND (reference sequence). The CDR3 consists of 16 residues. CDR3 region: CASTHNRGTMNTEAFF. The CDR3 nucleotides read TGTGCCAGTACCCATAACAGGGGGACAATGAACACTGAAGCTTTCTTT. Full variable domain (missing parts from reference TRBV19 and TRBJ1-1): DGGITQSPKYLFRKEGQNVTLSCEQNLNHDAMYWYRQDPGQGLRLIYYSQIVNDFQKGDIAEGYSVSREKKESFPLTVTSAQKNPTAFYLCASTHNRGTMNTEAFFGQGTRLTVV.

The chain links TRBV24-1 to TRBJ1-1, with D possibly being TRBD1 (5 bases). The germline V gene has CDR1 KGHDR and CDR2 SFDVKD. The germline V and J ends were trimmed by 4 bases and 11 bases, with 19 bases remaining between them. CDR3 length equals 14 residues. DNA for the CDR3: TGTGCCACCAGTGACCGCACACGTTTTGGGGGGGCTTTCTTT. Translation: CATSDRTRFGGAFF.

A remark on this clone: Other DNA sequences within the sample encode an identical CDR3. The chain is built from TRBV19 and TRBJ1-5, with TRBD1 matching over 7 bases. The CDR3 length is 14 residues. CDR1 is LNHDA and CDR2 is SQIVND in the germline V gene (reference sequence). With 4 bases clipped from V and 4 bases from J, the junction kept 4 bases outside the gene matches. This CDR3 reads CASSTDRVNQPQHF. Written as DNA, the CDR3 is TGTGCCAGTAGTACCGACAGGGTAAATCAGCCCCAGCATTTT.

For this clone: Other nucleotide sequences in the sample specify the same CDR3. The rearrangement links TRBV18 to TRBJ1-1; tentatively, D is TRBD1 (5 bases). The germline gives CDR1 KGHSH, CDR2 LQKENI. The CDR3 is 13 amino acids. The V end was cut by 6 bases, the J end by 1 base, with 9 bases between. For the CDR3, the DNA is TGTGCCAGCTCCCCAGGACAGAACACTGAAGCTTTCTTT. It specifies CASSPGQNTEAFF.

The chain links TRBV15 to TRBJ1-4, with no clear D. The V end was cut by 3 bases, the J end by 6 bases, with 8 bases between. The CDR3 totals 13 residues. Germline lookup yields CDR1 LNHNV and CDR2 YYDKDF (reference sequence). The DNA for the CDR3 is TGTGCCACCAGCAGGGCTCTTGATGAAAAACTGTTTTTT. This encodes CATSRALDEKLFF.

The V and J genes are TRBV10-2 and TRBJ1-3; a possible D gene is TRBD1 (5 bases). The CDR3 loop spans 14 amino acids. The V end was cut by 3 bases, the J end by 1 base, with 7 bases between. Germline V lookup: CDR1 WSHSY, CDR2 SAAADI. The DNA of the CDR3 is TGCGCCAGCAGTGACGGGGGTTCTGGAAACACCATATATTTT. This sequence encodes CASSDGGSGNTIYF.

The J gene is TRBJ2-1, the V gene TRBV11-3; D might be TRBD1 (6 bases). In germline, CDR1 is SGHNT, CDR2 YENEEA. The CDR3 runs to 13 residues. Trimming pared 4 bases from V and 5 bases from J, leaving 9 bases between. CDR3 DNA: TGTGCCAGCAGCTCCCGACAGGACAATGAGCAGTTCTTC. Its protein product is CASSSRQDNEQFF.

The rearrangement links TRBV7-2 to TRBJ2-3, with 7 bases lining up with TRBD2. V trimming: 1 base; J trimming: 5 bases; junction bases outside the gene matches: 3. The germline gives CDR1 SGHTA, CDR2 FQGNSA. The CDR3 covers 14 residues. The CDR3 DNA is TGTGCCAGCAGCTTAGAAGCTAGCGGAGATACGCAGTATTTT. As protein: CASSLEASGDTQYF.

The V call is TRBV12-5, the J call TRBJ2-5; TRBD1 agrees at 10 bases. Losses at the gene ends were 1 base for V and 6 bases for J; bases not matched to a gene: 5. Per germline, CDR1 LGHNT and CDR2 FRNRAP. CDR3 size: 15 residues. This CDR3 reads CASGLGGQGGKTQYF. The CDR3 DNA reads as TGTGCTAGTGGTTTGGGAGGACAGGGGGGAAAGACCCAGTACTTC.

The chain employs TRBV2 and TRBJ1-1, with a possible D match to TRBD1 (5 bases). V shed 2 bases and J shed 7 bases, with 17 bases lying between them. The V gene's germline CDR1 is SNHLY and CDR2 FYNNEI. This CDR3 contains 15 residues. DNA of the CDR3: TGTGCCAGCAGTGAAAGGCGGCAGGGACTTAGTGAAGCTTTCTTT. Encoded protein: CASSERRQGLSEAFF.

V usage is TRBV5-6 and J usage is TRBJ1-1; the D gene is possibly TRBD1 (5 bases). Looked up from germline, CDR1 is SGHDT and CDR2 is YYEEEE. Trimming left V 0 bases short and J 6 bases short, with 12 bases between. The CDR3 has 14 amino acids. The CDR3 nucleotides are TGTGCCAGCAGCTTGGTTGGGGCGGCCGCTGAAGCTTTCTTT. This sequence encodes CASSLVGAAAEAFF. Using reference TRBV5-6 and TRBJ1-1 for the parts outside the CDR3, the full variable domain is DAGVTQSPTHLIKTRGQQVTLRCSPKSGHDTVSWYQQALGQGPQFIFQYYEEEERQRGNFPDRFSGHQFPNYSSELNVNALLLGDSALYLCASSLVGAAAEAFFGQGTRLTVV.

The table lists this clone with a count of one. This sequence joins TRBV5-1 and TRBJ1-1; D might be TRBD1 (6 bases). Germline CDR1 is SGHRS and CDR2 is YFSETQ. This CDR3 spans 14 amino acids. Trimming took 5 bases from V and 2 from J, leaving 13 bases between them. CDR3 protein: CASSYRQVNTEAFF. The CDR3 bases are TGCGCCAGCAGTTACAGACAGGTCAACACTGAAGCTTTCTTT.

The V and J genes are TRBV14 and TRBJ2-3, with D maybe TRBD1 (5 bases). Trimming took 0 bases from V and 2 from J, leaving 18 bases between them. The CDR3 covers 18 residues. CDR1 SGHDN and CDR2 FVKESK come from the germline V gene. The CDR3 sequence: CASSQEQEGEQNTDTQYF. CDR3 nucleotide sequence: TGTGCCAGCAGCCAAGAACAGGAAGGAGAACAGAACACAGATACGCAGTATTTT. The entire variable domain, with the rest obtained from reference TRBV14 and TRBJ2-3, is as follows: EAGVTQFPSHSVIEKGQTVTLRCDPISGHDNLYWYRRVMGKEIKFLLHFVKESKQDESGMPNNRFLAERTGGTYSTLKVQPAELEDSGVYFCASSQEQEGEQNTDTQYFGPGTRLTVL.

The CDR3 DNA sequence: TGTGCCAGCAGCCGTACAGGGACAGGGGATTCATTTCCTGGAAACACCATATATTTT. Translated: CASSRTGTGDSFPGNTIYF. The rearrangement links TRBV9 to TRBJ1-3, with 10 positions matching TRBD1. Trimming removed 4 bases from V and 2 bases from J; junction bases left unmatched: 15. CDR1 is SGDLS, CDR2 YYNGEE, per germline. CDR3 length: 19 amino acids.

V gene TRBV19 combines with J gene TRBJ1-1; D possibly corresponds to TRBD1 (6 bases). The V end was cut by 7 bases, the J end by 1 base, with 25 bases between. This CDR3 contains 18 residues. The germline CDR1 and CDR2 sequences are LNHDA and SQIVND (reference sequence). CDR3: CASTSRRGGRHGNTEAFF. CDR3 in DNA: TGTGCCAGTACCTCCCGTAGGGGGGGGCGGCATGGGAACACTGAAGCTTTCTTT.

This chain links TRBV5-6 with TRBJ1-1; D is ambiguous. Trimming took 4 bases from V and 1 from J, leaving 8 bases between them. Germline CDR1 is SGHDT and CDR2 is YYEEEE. CDR3 size: 13 residues. The CDR3 spells CASSHTPNTEAFF. CDR3 sequence (DNA): TGTGCCAGCAGCCATACACCGAACACTGAAGCTTTCTTT.

The chain combines TRBV2 with TRBJ1-5, with D unclear. V shed 4 bases and J shed 0 bases, with 7 bases lying between them. Germline V gives CDR1 SNHLY, CDR2 FYNNEI. The CDR3 extends over 14 amino acids. CDR3 sequence reads: CASSAAGSNQPQHF. In nucleotides, the CDR3 is TGTGCCAGCAGTGCAGCCGGTAGCAATCAGCCCCAGCATTTT. The whole variable domain, filled in from reference TRBV2 and TRBJ1-5, reads EPEVTQTPSHQVTQMGQEVILRCVPISNHLYFYWYRQILGQKVEFLVSFYNNEISEKSEIFDDQFSVERPDGSNFTLKIRSTKLEDSAMYFCASSAAGSNQPQHFGDGTRLSIL.

The chain links TRBV3-1 (or the pseudogene TRBV3-2) to TRBJ1-2; a possible D gene is TRBD1 (6 bases). The CDR3 has 15 residues. The germline V gene encodes CDR1 LGHDT and CDR2 YNNKEL (reference sequence). V was pared by 2 bases and J by 1 base, with 11 bases between. The CDR3 DNA follows: TGTGCCAGCAGCCAAAAACAGGGAAATAACTATGGCTACACCTTC. Residues: CASSQKQGNNYGYTF.

V gene TRBV7-2 combines with J gene TRBJ2-5; 8 nucleotides align to TRBD1. This CDR3 is 15 amino acids long. Looked up from germline, CDR1 is SGHTA and CDR2 is FQGNSA. V shed 0 bases, J shed 4 bases, and the junction held 4 bases outside the gene matches. The CDR3 region has the DNA TGTGCCAGCAGCTTAGCTTCTGACAGGGGAGAGACCCAGTACTTC. Translated, it gives CASSLASDRGETQYF. The full variable domain, in which reference TRBV7-2 and TRBJ2-5 provide the parts outside the CDR3, is GAGVSQSPSNKVTEKGKDVELRCDPISGHTALYWYRQSLGQGLEFLIYFQGNSAPDKSGLPSDRFSAERTGGSVSTLTIQRTQQEDSAVYLCASSLASDRGETQYFGPGTRLLVL.

As DNA, the CDR3 is TGCGCCAGCAGCCGGATGACAGGGGTTAATGAAAAACTGTTTTTT. Translated, it gives CASSRMTGVNEKLFF. The J gene is TRBJ1-4, the V gene TRBV5-1; TRBD1 matches 8 bases. The germline V gene has CDR1 SGHRS and CDR2 YFSETQ. Trimming cost V 4 bases and J 4 bases; bases outside gene matches: 6. The CDR3 loop spans 15 amino acids.